The 2 T cell receptor beta chains below all came from one sample that was sequenced in a study of shared clonotypes between healthy human individuals. Sequencing was performed with immunoSEQ multiplex PCR; in TCRdb, only in-frame clones are kept and a portion is missing. The sample gives approximately 2.4 million clones, 95% of which show up once; around 0.13% is in the top ten. Sequenced: naive CD4+ T cells sorted from blood. Subset in this sample: CD45RA+ positively selected. These receptor sequences come from a man between 18 and 35 years old in good health.

CDR3 bases: TGTGCCAGCTCACTGGGACAGGGGGAGTACGAGCAGTACTTC. Translation gives CASSLGQGEYEQYF. The gene calls are TRBV18 and TRBJ2-7, with 11 bases that match TRBD1. The ends lost 4 bases at V and 4 bases at J; junction bases unmatched: 3. There are 14 residues in the CDR3. Germline V gives CDR1 KGHSH, CDR2 LQKENI.

The V and J genes are TRBV4-2 and TRBJ2-7, with D possibly being TRBD1 or TRBD2 (5 bases each). Trimming pared 5 bases from V and 0 bases from J, leaving 14 bases between. Germline assignment: CDR1 LGHNA and CDR2 YNFKEQ. This CDR3 has 15 amino acids. For the CDR3, the DNA is TGTGCCAGCAGCAAAACCGGGACCAGCTCCTACGAGCAGTACTTC. It yields the protein CASSKTGTSSYEQYF.